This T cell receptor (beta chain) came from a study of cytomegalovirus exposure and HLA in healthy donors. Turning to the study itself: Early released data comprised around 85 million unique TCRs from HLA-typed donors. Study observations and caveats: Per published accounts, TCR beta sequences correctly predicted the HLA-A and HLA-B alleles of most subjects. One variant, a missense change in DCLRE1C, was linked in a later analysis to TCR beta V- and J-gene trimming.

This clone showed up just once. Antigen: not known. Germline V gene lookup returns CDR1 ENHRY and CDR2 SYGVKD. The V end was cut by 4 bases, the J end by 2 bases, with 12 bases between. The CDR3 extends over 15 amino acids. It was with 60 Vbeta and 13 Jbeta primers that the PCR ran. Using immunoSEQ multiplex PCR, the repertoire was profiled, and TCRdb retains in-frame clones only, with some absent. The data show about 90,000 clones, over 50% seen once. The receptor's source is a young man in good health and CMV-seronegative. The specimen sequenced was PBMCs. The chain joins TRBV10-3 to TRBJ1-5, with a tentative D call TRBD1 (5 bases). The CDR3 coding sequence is TGTGCCATCAGTGTGCAGGGTGGAGGCAATCAGCCCCAGCATTTT. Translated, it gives CAISVQGGGNQPQHF.